The T cell receptor (beta chain) described here comes from a study of blood T cell repertoires in COVID-19. On the study more broadly: In each case, the material was cDNA or gDNA derived from T cells, B-cell-depleted T cells, or PBMCs.

Only in-frame clones appear in the TCRdb table, and some are missing; sequencing was by immunoSEQ multiplex PCR. This table holds hundreds of thousands of clones, about 90% found once. This clone turned up a few times. From germline, CDR1 is SNHLY and CDR2 FYNNEI. The V and J ends lost 3 bases and 4 bases respectively, with 9 bases between them. CDR3 length equals 14 residues. The rearrangement uses TRBV2 and TRBJ1-4; D is unresolved. The sequence came from a woman aged 55 to 70 with COVID-19, enrolled during active disease. The sequencing sample was made of peripheral blood. CDR3 sequence: CASSDPGYNEKLFF. CDR3 DNA sequence: TGTGCCAGCAGTGACCCCGGGTATAATGAAAAACTGTTTTTT.